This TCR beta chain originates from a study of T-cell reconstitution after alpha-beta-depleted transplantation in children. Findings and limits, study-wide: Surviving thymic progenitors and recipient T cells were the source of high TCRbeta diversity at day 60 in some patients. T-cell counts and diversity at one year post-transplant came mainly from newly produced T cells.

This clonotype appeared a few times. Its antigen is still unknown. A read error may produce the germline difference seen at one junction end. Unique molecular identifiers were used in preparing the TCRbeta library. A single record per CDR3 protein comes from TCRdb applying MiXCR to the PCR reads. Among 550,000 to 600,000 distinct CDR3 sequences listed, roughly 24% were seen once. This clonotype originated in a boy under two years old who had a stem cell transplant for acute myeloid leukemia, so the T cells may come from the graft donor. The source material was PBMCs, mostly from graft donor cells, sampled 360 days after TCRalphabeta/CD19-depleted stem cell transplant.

The CDR3 reads CASSLQAGRSDF. Written as DNA, the CDR3 is TGTGCCAGCAGTTTACAGGCCGGGAGATCGGACTTC. The chain has TRBV12-3 or TRBV12-4 and TRBJ2-5; a weak D match, TRBD2 (6 bases). This CDR3 is 12 amino acids long.